The clone carrying this T cell receptor beta chain came up a few times. What it binds is not known. The TCRbeta library incorporated unique molecular identifiers. One entry per CDR3 protein results from TCRdb running MiXCR on the PCR reads. In the table there are hundreds of thousands of distinct CDR3 sequences, about 24% of which are singletons. The sample is drawn from a study of T-cell reconstitution after alpha-beta-depleted transplantation in children. This CDR3 contains 16 residues. V dropped 4 bases and J dropped 1 base, with 15 bases sitting between them. CDR1 and CDR2 (germline): MDHEN, SYDVKM. Whole-study results and caveats: Alpha-beta T cells present about two months after transplant were reported to originate from several hundred expanded graft clones. It was newly produced T cells that mostly accounted for T-cell counts and diversity one year after transplant. TCRbeta diversity was high at day 60 in some patients (a result of surviving recipient T cells and thymic progenitors).

This TCR came from a female patient aged 2 to 10 who had a stem cell transplant for congenital amegakaryocytic thrombocytopenia, so the T cells may come from the graft donor. The chain is built from TRBV28 and TRBJ2-3, with a possible D match to TRBD2 (5 bases). Specimen: PBMCs, mostly from graft donor cells, collected 360 days after TCRalphabeta/CD19-depleted stem cell transplant. CDR3 residues: CASSYASRVGTDTQYF. The CDR3 bases are TGTGCCAGCAGTTACGCATCGAGGGTCGGCACAGATACGCAGTATTTT.